The 13 T cell receptor beta chains below were found in one sample sequenced in a study of cytomegalovirus exposure and HLA in healthy donors (dated by TCRdb to 2017 to 2019). The library was generated by the immunoSEQ multiplex PCR assay. A mixture of 60 forward primers for TCR Vbeta segments and 13 reverse primers for TCR Jbeta segments was used in the multiplex PCR. Drawn from immuneACCESS, this table holds only the in-frame rearrangements with V and J called that TCRdb kept. Clones are partly lost; checked studies trace under half to an unresolved V gene and leave the rest unexplained. Present in this sample are 110,000 or so clones, 82% of which were seen just once. Of the sample, nearly 2.5% falls within the top ten clones. Sequencing used PBMCs. These TCRs come from a woman younger than 30 in good health and CMV-seronegative.

The V and J genes are TRBV19 and TRBJ1-1; maybe TRBD1 (5 bases). The CDR3 contains 14 residues. Looked up from germline, CDR1 is LNHDA and CDR2 is SQIVND (reference sequence). Trimming removed 6 bases at V and 3 bases at J, with 14 bases between. The DNA for the CDR3 is TGTGCCAGTAGGATCGGTGGGGCTGACACTGAAGCTTTCTTT. This translates into CASRIGGADTEAFF. Supplemented by reference TRBV19 and TRBJ1-1, the full variable domain reads DGGITQSPKYLFRKEGQNVTLSCEQNLNHDAMYWYRQDPGQGLRLIYYSQIVNDFQKGDIAEGYSVSREKKESFPLTVTSAQKNPTAFYLCASRIGGADTEAFFGQGTRLTVV.

This rearrangement joins TRBV6-1 to TRBJ1-5; 7 bases line up with TRBD1. Trimming at V came to 10 bases and at J to 5 bases, leaving 5 bases not matched to a gene. The CDR3 length is 12 residues. The germline gives CDR1 MNHNS, CDR2 SASEGT. CDR3 bases: TGTGCCACCAGGACAGGTGATCAGCCCCAGCATTTT. Its translation: CATRTGDQPQHF.

A single count supports this clone. The V call is TRBV27, the J call TRBJ2-2, with 7 bases that match TRBD1. Germline-derived CDR1 and CDR2 are MNHEY and SMNVEV (reference sequence). V was pared by 2 bases and J by 4 bases, with 4 bases of the junction left unmatched. The CDR3 consists of 15 residues. DNA for the CDR3: TGTGCCAGCAGTTTAAGGGGGCAGAGCACCGGGGAGCTGTTTTTT. Its translation is CASSLRGQSTGELFF.

This clone has only a few counts. This chain joins TRBV10-3 and TRBJ1-1; 7 bases align to TRBD1. CDR3 length: 14 amino acids. Germline V gene sequence: CDR1 ENHRY, CDR2 SYGVKD. Trimming took 2 bases from V and 5 from J; bases not matched to a gene: 5. The CDR3 nucleotides read TGTGCCATCAGTGAGCGGGACAGCCGGACTGAAGCTTTCTTT. Protein product: CAISERDSRTEAFF.

The gene calls are TRBV28 and TRBJ1-1, with TRBD1 matching 7 bases. V was clipped by 4 bases and J by 1 base; unmatched bases: 3. There are 14 residues in the CDR3. Germline loops: CDR1 MDHEN, CDR2 SYDVKM. CDR3 loop: CASSSGTANTEAFF. The CDR3 nucleotides are TGTGCCAGCAGTTCCGGGACAGCGAACACTGAAGCTTTCTTT. Variable domain in full (rest from reference TRBV28 and TRBJ1-1): DVKVTQSSRYLVKRTGEKVFLECVQDMDHENMFWYRQDPGLGLRLIYFSYDVKMKEKGDIPEGYSVSREKKERFSLILESASTNQTSMYLCASSSGTANTEAFFGQGTRLTVV.

The rearrangement links TRBV6-1 to TRBJ2-7; 8 nucleotides line up with TRBD2. The CDR3 is made up of 12 amino acids. Germline-derived CDR1 and CDR2 are MNHNS and SASEGT. The CDR3: CVAGTPFYEQYV. The CDR3 coding sequence is TGTGTAGCGGGGACACCGTTCTACGAGCAGTACGTC.

The CDR3 nucleotides are TGTGCCAGCAGTGAGAGGGTTCGGGGGGCTGAAGCTTTCTTT. Protein sequence: CASSERVRGAEAFF. The chain is built from TRBV7-6 and TRBJ1-1, with D possibly matching TRBD1 (5 bases). V was shortened by 6 bases and J by 6 bases, with 17 bases between the two germline ends. The CDR3 contains 14 residues. Germline lookup yields CDR1 SGHVS and CDR2 FNYEAQ.

To note about this clone: At one boundary the junction diverges from the germline segment, which might be a read error. The chain links TRBV7-2 to TRBJ1-3; D ambiguous. The CDR3 consists of 16 residues. Germline lookup yields CDR1 SGHTA and CDR2 FQGNSA. This CDR3 is CASNLSAPSSGNTIYF. Written as DNA, the CDR3 is TGTGCCAGCAACTTATCTGCGCCGAGCTCTGGAAACACCATATATTTT.

CDR3 nucleotide sequence: TGTGCCAGCAGCTTGGGCCATTCCCAAGAGACCCAGTACTTC. Translation gives CASSLGHSQETQYF. The chain has TRBV7-2 and TRBJ2-5; D is unclear. Per the germline V gene, CDR1 is SGHTA and CDR2 is FQGNSA. The CDR3 loop spans 14 amino acids. V gave up 3 bases and J gave up 1 base, with 9 bases separating them.

This clone was detected a few times. V usage is TRBV30 and J usage is TRBJ1-1; D is uncertain. The CDR3 sequence is 14 residues long. V lost 0 bases to trimming and J lost 0 bases, with 8 bases between them. The V gene's germline CDR1 is GTSNPN and CDR2 SVGIG (reference sequence). CDR3 sequence reads: CAWSVQSVNTEAFF. The CDR3 DNA follows: TGTGCCTGGAGTGTACAGTCAGTGAACACTGAAGCTTTCTTT.

This clone was detected a few times. CDR3 protein: CASSSLSNQPQHF. CDR3 DNA sequence: TGTGCCAGCAGTTCTTTGAGCAATCAGCCCCAGCATTTT. The chain uses TRBV2 and TRBJ1-5; no clear D. The CDR3 spans 13 residues. Trimming took off 5 bases at V and 1 base at J, with 6 bases between the two ends. Germline CDR1 is SNHLY and CDR2 is FYNNEI. Full variable domain (missing parts from reference TRBV2 and TRBJ1-5): EPEVTQTPSHQVTQMGQEVILRCVPISNHLYFYWYRQILGQKVEFLVSFYNNEISEKSEIFDDQFSVERPDGSNFTLKIRSTKLEDSAMYFCASSSLSNQPQHFGDGTRLSIL.

V and J are TRBV7-9 and TRBJ2-7, with D maybe TRBD2 (6 bases). V gave up 1 base and J gave up 7 bases, with 11 bases separating them. CDR1 SEHNR and CDR2 FQNEAQ come from the germline V gene (reference sequence). This CDR3 contains 13 residues. CDR3 protein: CASSLEGAGEQYF. DNA of the CDR3: TGTGCCAGCAGCTTAGAAGGGGCGGGGGAGCAGTACTTC.

J is TRBJ1-1 and V is TRBV7-2; TRBD1 aligns across 8 bases. Looked up from germline, CDR1 is SGHTA and CDR2 is FQGNSA. V was clipped by 4 bases and J by 11 bases; unmatched bases: 6. The CDR3 spans 12 residues. DNA for the CDR3: TGTGCCAGCAGCTCCTACCAGGGGGCCGCTTTCTTT. Its protein is CASSSYQGAAFF.